This TCR beta chain originates from a study of long-term antiretroviral therapy in people with HIV. Study observations and caveats: Drawn between about 2004 and 2017, the blood was possibly obtained under older ART regimens. Post-ART, diversity grew, though it stayed under transplant donor control levels.

With regard to this clone: Its antigen remains unidentified.

The junction had 4 bases not matched to a gene; V was cut back by 4 bases and J by 2 bases. Germline V gene data show CDR1 as SGHNT and CDR2 as YYREEE (reference sequence). This CDR3 comprises 15 residues. Every participant with HIV received treatment in the United States. At the survey level, the v3.0 immunoSEQ assay was run. Only in-frame clones appear in the TCRdb table, and some are missing; sequencing was by immunoSEQ multiplex PCR. In the table there are around 26,000 clones, about 88% of which are singletons. This receptor was taken from a man aged 35-49 years with HIV. The material was unsorted PBMCs, obtained 2.7 years after starting antiretroviral therapy. V gene TRBV5-4 combines with J gene TRBJ2-1, with 9 bases lining up with TRBD2. This CDR3 reads CASSPRGGAYNEQFF. CDR3 nucleotides: TGTGCCAGCAGCCCGCGGGGGGGGGCCTACAATGAGCAGTTCTTC. The variable domain in full, completed from reference TRBV5-4 and TRBJ2-1, reads ETGVTQSPTHLIKTRGQQVTLRCSSQSGHNTVSWYQQALGQGPQFIFQYYREEENGRGNFPPRFSGLQFPNYSSELNVNALELDDSALYLCASSPRGGAYNEQFFGPGTRLTVL.